This is a list of T cell receptor beta chains from one sample in a study of siplizumab effects on memory and regulatory T cells. TCRdb keeps only in-frame clones here, not all; method: immunoSEQ multiplex PCR. The data show around 110,000 clones, 90% to 95% seen once. The specimen sequenced was non-Treg CD4+ T cells sorted from blood. All receptors derive from a human donor in good health. Both conserved end residues are part of each CDR3.

14	TRBV9	TRBJ2-3	CASSVSPVIQAQYF
13	TRBV6-5	TRBJ2-7	CASSPTGESGQYF
11	TRBV6-5	TRBJ1-1	CASSYRGVAFF
15	TRBV19	TRBJ2-1	CASSFSGTLYNEQFF
12	TRBV25-1	TRBJ1-2	CASSAGFDGYTF
14	TRBV10-3	TRBJ1-2	CAISPGQDLRGYTF
15	TRBV5-4	TRBJ2-7	CASSLGWGVEYEQYF
14	TRBV11-3	TRBJ1-1	CASSRTGVNTEAFF
13	TRBV23-1	TRBJ2-5	CASSPVPIETQYF
16	TRBV4-1	TRBJ2-6	CASSQDRGYGANVLTF
15	TRBV5-1	TRBJ1-6	CASSLDPTFNSPLHF
15	TRBV6-6	TRBJ1-5	CASRRQENSNQPQHF
15	TRBV6-6	TRBJ1-6	CASSVTTGFGSPLHF
11	TRBV20-1	TRBJ1-1	CSAKRVSEAFF
13	TRBV5-1	TRBJ1-5	CASSLDSDQPQHF
15	TRBV7-9	TRBJ1-1	CASSLEAVPNTEAFF
16	TRBV6-1	TRBJ1-5	CASSEGRDSPSWPQHF
13	TRBV5-4	TRBJ2-2	CASSLGLTGELFF
16	TRBV7-9	TRBJ2-3	CASSLVQRGGADTQYF
15	TRBV7-2	TRBJ2-5	CASSSRLAGGETQYF
15	TRBV7-6	TRBJ2-5	CASSLDGLGGQTQYF
16	TRBV7-9	TRBJ2-1	CASSLTPSGSYNEQFF
14	TRBV18	TRBJ1-4	CASSRGVLGEKLFF
15	TRBV5-1	TRBJ2-2	CASSLEGTLTGELFF
13	TRBV5-6	TRBJ2-7	CASSLGQFYEQYF
18	TRBV5-6	TRBJ2-1	CASSEGLAGVLGYNEQFF
15	TRBV7-7	TRBJ2-5	CASSPGNDYQETQYF
16	TRBV11-3	TRBJ2-1	CASSLRASGTYNEQFF
15	TRBV2	TRBJ2-7	CASSSTSGRVDEQYF
18	TRBV19	TRBJ1-5	CASSIIEGRGSSNQPQHF
15	TRBV5-5	TRBJ1-4	CASSSRDRQNEKLFF